This TCR beta chain was recovered during a study of T cell responses to AZD1222 COVID-19 vaccine. Findings of the study overall: Spike-specific TCR breadth and depth were elevated following two AZD1222 doses.

Libraries were prepared by immunoSEQ multiplex PCR; TCRdb keeps only in-frame clonotypes and omits some of them. The sample contains 100,000 to 150,000 clones, approximately 91% of which appear only once. Germline V gene sequence: CDR1 SNHLY, CDR2 FYNNEI. With V trimmed by 7 bases and J by 5 bases, 10 bases remained unmatched. This CDR3 is built from 15 residues. A note on this clone: Its antigen is as yet unknown.

This clonotype was obtained from an adult who received the AZD1222 COVID-19 vaccine. The source was peripheral blood, collected 28 days after the second AZD1222 dose. The genes are TRBV2 and TRBJ2-1, with 8 bases aligning to TRBD2. The CDR3 spells CASMPRLAKNNEQFF. The CDR3 coding sequence is TGTGCCAGCATGCCGAGACTAGCGAAAAACAATGAGCAGTTCTTC.